Given below is one T cell receptor (beta chain) in context. Treatment given: some 20 received Ad26.COV2.S at low or high dose, single or two shots; roughly five received placebo; per-sample allocation not given. The investigators took samples on day 63 after the first vaccine or placebo injection. The sample is drawn from a study of Ad26.COV2.S vaccination and SARS-CoV-2 variants. The V end was cut by 2 bases, the J end by 0 bases, with 7 bases between. CDR1 and CDR2 from the germline V gene are SEHNR and FQNEAQ (reference sequence). The CDR3 has 15 amino acids. Sequencing was performed with immunoSEQ multiplex PCR; in TCRdb, only in-frame clones are kept and a portion is missing. The table lists 300,000 to 400,000 clones, about nine tenths of them singletons.

This TCR was sampled from a person aged 18-65 years who received the Ad26.COV2.S COVID-19 vaccine or a placebo. The sequences come from peripheral blood, collected in a trial of Ad26.COV2.S vaccine versus placebo. This chain links TRBV7-9 with TRBJ1-4; possibly TRBD1 for D (6 bases). The CDR3 reads CASSLNRATNEKLFF. The CDR3 nucleotides are TGTGCCAGCAGCTTAAACAGGGCAACTAATGAAAAACTGTTTTTT. Filled out from reference TRBV7-9 and TRBJ1-4, the complete variable domain reads DTGVSQNPRHKITKRGQNVTFRCDPISEHNRLYWYRQTLGQGPEFLTYFQNEAQLEKSRLLSDRFSAERPKGSFSTLEIQRTEQGDSAMYLCASSLNRATNEKLFFGSGTQLSVL.